This T cell receptor beta chain was identified in a study of cytomegalovirus exposure and HLA in healthy donors (dated by TCRdb to about 2017). About the full investigation: An earlier analysis of several hundred of the donors reported about 250 Gb of sequence data and 100 million to 140 million unique TCR beta sequences from 150 million to 200 million T cells. Along with the approximately 650-subject first cohort, a separate validation cohort of over a hundred different subjects was used. Class I and class II HLA loci were covered by the typing at four-digit resolution. A later analysis re-analyzed previously published TCR beta repertoires from roughly 630 donors and added high-resolution HLA genotyping to study TCR occurrence patterns. In the later analysis, no new phenotypic data were used to find candidate immune exposures; instead, reliance was placed on TCR beta sequences and their occurrence across donors. Among the roughly 370 genotyped donors, around 81% belonged to the genetic ancestry cluster associated with self-reported Caucasian donors. In a later genetic analysis, genome-wide SNP genotypes for about 60% of the 666 donors were used, and that subset was treated as a discovery cohort. An earlier analysis of 587 of the donors used high-throughput TCR beta sequencing to judge whether each TCR beta V gene segment behaved as functional or pseudogenic. The study combined high-throughput TCR immunosequencing, statistical association of individual TCRs with disease status, and machine learning to predict cytomegalovirus infection status. The study profiled the T cell repertoires of hundreds of subjects by immunosequencing and related them to cytomegalovirus serostatus. Because of strong linkage in the cohort, roughly five DR-DQ haplotypes were treated as single units for association and clustering. The number of donors typed differed by locus, with roughly 620-640 for A, B, C, DRB1 and DQB1, 522 for DQA1, 606 for DPA1, and some 440 for DPB1. Donor age, sex, ethnicity and CMV serostatus were compiled together with the repertoire data. Every repertoire in the discovery cohort had been generated on one and the same sequencing platform. The study aimed to test whether signatures of past pathogen exposure could be identified by cataloging public T cell receptors. On average, about 240,000 unique TCR beta nucleotide sequences were sequenced per donor among a few hundred genotyped donors of the cohort, with roughly 20% of those sequences being non-productive. About 300 gigabases of sequencing data and tens of millions of unique TCR sequences were included in an early release covering 550 to 800 HLA-typed donors. Results the study describes overall, beyond this receptor: Assigning TCR associations to individual alleles was difficult when HLA alleles, especially DR and DQ, strongly co-occurred. According to a later analysis, most CMV-associated TCR beta chains appeared to be HLA-restricted, and the HLA associations seemed to be driven largely by CMV exposure. In a later analysis, HLA-associated TCR beta chains showed more clonal expansion and lower generation probabilities than non-associated chains that were equally common. Linkage disequilibrium might explain the correlated functional status among segregating V segments, but an unknown experimental factor could not be excluded. Across donors, most TCR sequences were observed very rarely, whereas some public TCRs were present in many individuals. At a false discovery rate of 0.05, a later analysis linked around 17,000 TCR beta sequences to specific HLA alleles. In the study, around 150 TCR beta chains were listed as associated with cytomegalovirus. A further reported finding was that TCR beta sequences accurately predicted the HLA-A and HLA-B alleles for most subjects in the first cohort. It was suggested by the authors that the approach could potentially be generalized to other disease states and immunological phenotypes. A cluster of highly shared sequence variants was judged likely to be a technical artifact of the sequencing pipeline. In a later genetic analysis, fewer N-insertions in productive TCRs were reported among donors in an Asian-associated ancestry cluster than the roughly 700-donor mean. The classifier was reported to diagnose cytomegalovirus status with high specificity and sensitivity in both the original and validation cohorts. In vitro tests confirmed that three of the cytomegalovirus-associated TCR beta chains recognize cytomegalovirus antigens. In a later analysis, the rate of TCR association differed among HLA loci, with DRB1 alleles having the most associated TCRs and HLA-C alleles having the fewest. The 87-base-pair reads could not distinguish some IMGT-functional V segments, including TRBV6-2 and TRBV6-3, so those segments were excluded. Because some donors lacked HLA typing at each locus, the association tests relied only on the typed subset. Several of the top co-occurrence clusters appeared to be linked to parvovirus B19, influenza, CMV and Epstein-Barr virus, according to a later analysis. In this cohort, only TCR beta chains were sequenced, and detectable features were limited by the absence of alpha or paired-chain data. An association between a missense DCLRE1C variant and V-gene and J-gene trimming of TCR beta chains was found in a later genetic analysis and replicated in an independent cohort. The earlier analysis of 587 of the donors excluded approximately 17 rarely observed V segments, including chromosome 9 orphons, because counts were too low. For the cohort, immune exposure information was limited to CMV serostatus. The presence/absence analyses assumed that sequencing depth was roughly uniform across donors, and that assumption may not be true. Broadly in line with IMGT annotations, most TCR beta V segments showed up in productive rearrangements about 87% or about 30% of the time in an earlier analysis of 450 to 750 of the donors.

Trimmed from V: 4 bases; trimmed from J: 2 bases; junction bases lacking a gene match: 5. CDR1 and CDR2 are drawn from the germline V gene: SGHDN, FVKESK. The CDR3 goes from the cysteine to the phenylalanine over 15 residues. The DNA shown is the 45-base CDR3, in frame from base 1. This clone was found a few times. Its specific antigen is unknown. Nothing much larger sits one base from this clone, and base qualities are not available. The cohort was made up of 666 healthy bone marrow donors. Cohort members were all nominally healthy when sampled, although unrecorded immune exposures were likely present. The donor was CMV seropositive and was included in the group of 250 to 350 seropositive cohort members. Every donor gave a peripheral blood sample, and the peripheral blood mononuclear cells from that sample were used for TCR beta sequencing. The Qiagen DNeasy Blood Extraction Kit was used to extract genomic DNA from the blood cell samples.

Receptor amplification or capture employed the immunoSEQ multiplex PCR assay. A mixture of 60 forward primers for TCR Vbeta segments and 13 reverse primers for TCR Jbeta segments was used in the multiplex PCR. The CDR3 region of rearranged TCR beta genes was amplified from genomic DNA by a multiplex PCR assay. The amplified TCR beta libraries were sequenced on the Illumina HiSeq System as 87-base-pair reads. Per the source publication's procedure: In a later analysis, some 80 million unique TCR beta chains were counted across the 500 to 700 repertoires, and about 10 million of these chains were shared by at least two donors. To remove PCR and sequencing errors, raw reads were error-corrected and collapsed into unique sequences using a nearest-neighbor algorithm that merged closely related sequences. V, D and J gene segments were assigned by aligning CDR3 sequences to IMGT reference sequences. Each retained sequence needed at least a six-nucleotide match to both a V gene segment and a J gene segment. Rearrangements were classified as productive when the CDR3 lacked stop codons and remained in frame with V and J, and all other rearrangements were classified as non-productive. CDR3 was defined by IMGT convention, running from the second conserved V-encoded cysteine to the conserved J-encoded phenylalanine. In an earlier analysis of around 600 of the donors, sequences lacking an unambiguous match to a single V gene segment were excluded. An earlier analysis of 550 to 650 of the donors classified V segments as functional when productive rearrangements were above 56.7% and as segregating when the standard deviation between donors was above 5%. To diagnose cytomegalovirus status from the catalog of TCR beta chain sequences, a statistical classification framework was built. In a later analysis, V and J genes were assigned by comparing TCR nucleotide sequences against IMGT/GENE-DB human TR gene sequences. A later analysis assigned CDR3 sequences and most-parsimonious VDJ recombination scenarios with the TCRdist pipeline. In a later analysis, each TCR beta chain was defined by its CDR3 amino acid sequence together with its V-gene family, and reads without a unique V-gene family were excluded. A later analysis removed several hundred highly shared, low-generation-probability nucleotide sequences to deal with suspected cross-contamination and a sequencing artifact. In a later analysis, a clonal expansion index for each public chain was calculated from normalized within-repertoire ranks of inferred template counts. In a later analysis, generation probabilities were computed with a VDJ recombination model fitted to out-of-frame rearrangements, and the resulting probabilities were checked against IGoR. Hypergeometric tests were used in a later analysis to score TCR-TCR, TCR-HLA and TCR-CMV co-occurrence, with a repertoire-size bias correction applied to the TCR pairs. In a later analysis, false discovery rates were estimated by permuting HLA or CMV assignments 20 times. In a later analysis, co-occurring TCRs were grouped using DBSCAN, and TCRdist sequence similarity was added for clustering within HLA-allele-positive subsets. For co-occurrence clustering, repertoires with fewer than 30,000 or more than 120,000 public chains were excluded, along with about five repertoires with anomalous nucleotide sharing. TCRdb provides this immuneACCESS table in a form limited to in-frame rearrangements. Some clones are lacking; in checked studies, under half of them reflect an unresolved V gene, and why the rest are absent is not known. That table furnishes V, J and clone size, whereas the DNA furnished D and trimming. For this sample the table gives 150,000 to 200,000 clones, of which around 80% were detected only once. Clones ranked in the top ten supply roughly 6.7% of the sample.

This TCR came from a middle-aged man in good health and CMV-seropositive. The sequence joins TRBV14 to TRBJ1-3, and 7 junction bases match TRBD1. Sample: PBMCs. The nucleotide sequence reads as follows: TGTGCCAGCAGCCGCCCCGGGACAGCTGGAAACACCATATATTTT. Translation gives CASSRPGTAGNTIYF.